The text below deals with one T cell receptor (beta chain). Only in-frame clones appear in the TCRdb table, and some are missing; sequencing was by immunoSEQ multiplex PCR. The data contain over 350,000 clones, about 95% of them seen just once; the ten biggest clones take up approximately 0.018%. This record belongs to a study of shared T cell receptors in the human thymus. The CDR3 runs 15 residues. V was cut by 1 base and J by 2 bases, with 11 bases left in between. Germline loops: CDR1 LGHNA, CDR2 YSLEER. The sequenced material came from thymocytes. The J gene is TRBJ2-5, the V gene TRBV4-3; maybe TRBD1 (6 bases). This clonotype was obtained from a human donor. CDR3 sequence reads: CASSQGTDRQETQYF. In DNA, the CDR3 is TGCGCCAGCAGCCAAGGGACAGACCGTCAAGAGACCCAGTACTTC.